This TCR beta chain was captured in a study of control samples from healthy donors and cancer patients. The protocol was immunoSEQ multiplex PCR, while the TCRdb copy is restricted to in-frame clones and leaves out a portion. This table holds around 100,000 clones, about 90% found once. CDR1 and CDR2 from the germline V gene are WNHNN and SYGVQD (reference sequence). This CDR3 region has 14 residues. V was clipped by 2 bases and J by 4 bases, with 10 bases between them. Sequenced sample: blood. This TCR was sampled from a woman aged 50 to 60 in good health. The rearrangement links TRBV10-1 to TRBJ2-3; the D is unclear. The CDR3 protein is CASSEDPVADTQYF. DNA of the CDR3: TGCGCCAGCAGTGAGGATCCAGTTGCAGATACGCAGTATTTT.